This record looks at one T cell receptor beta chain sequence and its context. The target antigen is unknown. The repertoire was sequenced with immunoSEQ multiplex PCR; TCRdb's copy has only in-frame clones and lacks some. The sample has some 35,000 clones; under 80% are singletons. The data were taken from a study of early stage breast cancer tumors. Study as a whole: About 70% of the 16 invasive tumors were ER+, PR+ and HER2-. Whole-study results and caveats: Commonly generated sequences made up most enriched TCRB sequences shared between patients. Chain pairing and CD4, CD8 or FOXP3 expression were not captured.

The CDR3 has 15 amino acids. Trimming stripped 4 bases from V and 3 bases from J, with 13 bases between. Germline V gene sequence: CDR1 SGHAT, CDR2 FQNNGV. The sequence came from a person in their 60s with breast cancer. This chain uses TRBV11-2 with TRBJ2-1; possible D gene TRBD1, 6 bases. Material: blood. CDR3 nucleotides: TGTGCCAGCAGCTCCATCAAACAGGGCTACAATGAGCAGTTCTTC. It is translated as CASSSIKQGYNEQFF.